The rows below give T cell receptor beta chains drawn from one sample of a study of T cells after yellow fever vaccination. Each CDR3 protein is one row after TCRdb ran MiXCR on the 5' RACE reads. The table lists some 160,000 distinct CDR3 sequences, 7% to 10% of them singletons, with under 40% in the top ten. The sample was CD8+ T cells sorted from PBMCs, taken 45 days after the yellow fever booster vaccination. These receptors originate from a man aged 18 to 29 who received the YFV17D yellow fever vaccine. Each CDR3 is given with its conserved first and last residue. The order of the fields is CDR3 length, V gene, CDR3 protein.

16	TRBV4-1	CASSQGGTGVSYEQYF
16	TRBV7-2	CASSGHDRGLGNTIYF
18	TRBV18	CASSPLGQDQIYYNEQFF
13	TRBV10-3	CAIRGDRDTEAFF
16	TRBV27	CASSLSTGVPYNEQFF
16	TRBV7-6	CASSLTGTGSTDTQYF
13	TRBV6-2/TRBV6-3	CASRDRVTGELFF
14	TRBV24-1	CATSDRDGRQPQHF
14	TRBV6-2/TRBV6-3	CASTDGEGRYEQYF
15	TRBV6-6	CASTLRQGVRQPQHF
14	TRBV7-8	CASRYQGRLWTQYF
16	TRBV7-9	CASSLAGGGSTDTQYF
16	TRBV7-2	CASSVTSGGAPDTQYF
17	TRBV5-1	CASSLEGIESIDYGYTF
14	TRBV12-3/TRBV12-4	CASSFGPGDQPQHF